A selection of T cell receptor beta chains follows, all from one sample in a study of CD8+ T cells in alopecia areata. Sequenced by immunoSEQ multiplex PCR; TCRdb stores in-frame clones only, minus some. The table has 150,000 to 250,000 clones, roughly 64% seen once. The sample consisted of CD4+ T cells sorted from blood, taken at week 24, from a patient treated with tofacitinib. These receptors were obtained from a human donor with alopecia areata. Each CDR3 is given with its conserved first and last residue. D genes are given only for firm matches. Only some rows state a clone size, as once, few, many or a class for expanded clones.

abundance: -; j_gene: TRBJ2-2; v_gene: TRBV27; d_gene: -; CDR3aa: CASSLAGELFF; CDR3nt: TGTGCCAGCAGTTTAGCCGGGGAGCTGTTTTTT
abundance: -; j_gene: TRBJ1-1; v_gene: TRBV29-1; d_gene: -; CDR3aa: CSVHKEMNTEAFF; CDR3nt: TGCAGCGTCCATAAGGAGATGAACACTGAAGCTTTCTTT
abundance: few; j_gene: TRBJ2-3; v_gene: TRBV2; d_gene: -; CDR3aa: CASSRVINTDTQYF; CDR3nt: TGTGCCAGCAGCCGGGTTATTAACACAGATACGCAGTATTTT
abundance: few; j_gene: TRBJ1-5; v_gene: TRBV5-1; d_gene: -; CDR3aa: CASSASLGNSNQPQHF; CDR3nt: TGCGCCAGCAGCGCATCCCTGGGGAATAGCAATCAGCCCCAGCATTTT
abundance: -; j_gene: TRBJ1-4; v_gene: TRBV29-1; d_gene: -; CDR3aa: CSVEVRGRNEKLFF; CDR3nt: TGCAGCGTTGAAGTCCGGGGCCGCAATGAAAAACTGTTTTTT
abundance: -; j_gene: TRBJ2-4; v_gene: TRBV30; d_gene: -; CDR3aa: CAWTTPGSNIQYF; CDR3nt: TGTGCCTGGACCACCCCAGGGAGTAACATTCAGTACTTC
abundance: -; j_gene: TRBJ1-3; v_gene: TRBV10-3; d_gene: -; CDR3aa: CAIGVPSGNTIYF; CDR3nt: TGTGCCATCGGGGTCCCCTCTGGAAACACCATATATTTT
abundance: few; j_gene: TRBJ2-7; v_gene: TRBV30; d_gene: TRBD2; CDR3aa: CAWSRGGYSYEQYF; CDR3nt: TGTGCCTGGAGCCGCGGGGGATACTCCTACGAGCAGTACTTC
abundance: -; j_gene: TRBJ1-5; v_gene: TRBV10-3; d_gene: -; CDR3aa: CAISEHREGQPQHF; CDR3nt: TGTGCCATCAGTGAACACAGGGAGGGACAGCCCCAGCATTTT
abundance: -; j_gene: TRBJ2-3; v_gene: TRBV29-1; d_gene: -; CDR3aa: CSVGMGASTDTQYF; CDR3nt: TGCAGCGTTGGTATGGGGGCGAGCACAGATACGCAGTATTTT
abundance: -; j_gene: TRBJ2-7; v_gene: TRBV11-2; d_gene: -; CDR3aa: CASSLSIYEQYF; CDR3nt: TGTGCCAGCAGCCTTAGCATCTACGAGCAGTACTTC
abundance: -; j_gene: TRBJ2-2; v_gene: TRBV9; d_gene: -; CDR3aa: CASSVEANRGELFF; CDR3nt: TGTGCCAGCAGCGTAGAAGCAAATCGCGGGGAGCTGTTTTTT
abundance: -; j_gene: TRBJ2-2; v_gene: TRBV27; d_gene: -; CDR3aa: CASSLSGYSGELFF; CDR3nt: TGTGCCAGCAGTTTATCAGGGTATAGCGGGGAGCTGTTTTTT
abundance: -; j_gene: TRBJ2-7; v_gene: TRBV28; d_gene: -; CDR3aa: CASSPGGRWYEQYF; CDR3nt: TGTGCCAGCAGCCCCGGGGGGCGCTGGTACGAGCAGTACTTC
abundance: few; j_gene: TRBJ2-3; v_gene: TRBV7-8; d_gene: TRBD2; CDR3aa: CASSLDSRRGVPTDTQYF; CDR3nt: TGTGCCAGCAGCTTAGATTCGCGGCGGGGGGTCCCCACAGATACGCAGTATTTT
abundance: -; j_gene: TRBJ2-1; v_gene: TRBV5-6; d_gene: TRBD2; CDR3aa: CASSRLAGVNEQFF; CDR3nt: TGTGCCAGCAGCCGACTAGCGGGGGTCAATGAGCAGTTCTTC
abundance: -; j_gene: TRBJ2-7; v_gene: TRBV4-1; d_gene: TRBD1; CDR3aa: CASSPATGQGGSYEQYF; CDR3nt: TGCGCCAGCAGCCCTGCTACGGGACAGGGAGGTTCCTACGAGCAGTACTTC
abundance: -; j_gene: TRBJ2-7; v_gene: TRBV7-6; d_gene: -; CDR3aa: CASSLGTKARGDEQYF; CDR3nt: TGTGCCAGCAGCTTGGGGACAAAGGCCCGGGGGGACGAGCAGTACTTC
abundance: -; j_gene: TRBJ2-5; v_gene: TRBV2; d_gene: -; CDR3aa: CASSSDRQETQYF; CDR3nt: TGTGCCAGCAGTTCCGACAGACAAGAGACCCAGTACTTC
abundance: few; j_gene: TRBJ1-5; v_gene: TRBV4-3; d_gene: TRBD1; CDR3aa: CASSQGTGGEQPQHF; CDR3nt: TGCGCCAGCAGCCAAGGTACAGGGGGTGAGCAGCCCCAGCATTTT
abundance: many; j_gene: TRBJ2-7; v_gene: TRBV19; d_gene: TRBD1; CDR3aa: CASSIGRQGQQYF; CDR3nt: TGTGCCAGTAGTATCGGAAGACAGGGACAGCAGTACTTC
abundance: -; j_gene: TRBJ1-1; v_gene: TRBV5-1; d_gene: -; CDR3aa: CASSIQDNTEAFF; CDR3nt: TGCGCCAGCAGCATACAGGATAACACTGAAGCTTTCTTT
abundance: few; j_gene: TRBJ2-6; v_gene: TRBV7-2; d_gene: TRBD1; CDR3aa: CASSRSRGSSSGANVLTF; CDR3nt: TGTGCCAGCAGTCGATCCAGGGGGTCGAGCTCTGGGGCCAACGTCCTGACTTTC
abundance: -; j_gene: TRBJ1-3; v_gene: TRBV4-1; d_gene: -; CDR3aa: CASSQAGVSGNTIYF; CDR3nt: TGCGCCAGCAGCCAAGCAGGGGTGTCTGGAAACACCATATATTTT
abundance: -; j_gene: TRBJ2-7; v_gene: TRBV5-8; d_gene: -; CDR3aa: CASSRVPSSYEQYF; CDR3nt: TGTGCCAGCAGCCGAGTCCCAAGCTCCTACGAGCAGTACTTC
abundance: -; j_gene: TRBJ1-1; v_gene: TRBV4-3; d_gene: -; CDR3aa: CASSQEWRNTEAFF; CDR3nt: TGCGCCAGCAGCCAAGAATGGAGGAACACTGAAGCTTTCTTT
abundance: -; j_gene: TRBJ1-2; v_gene: TRBV7-2; d_gene: TRBD1; CDR3aa: CASSPRGTGALYGYTF; CDR3nt: TGTGCCAGCAGCCCTCGGGGGACAGGGGCCCTCTATGGCTACACCTTC